The entry that follows covers one T cell receptor (beta chain) sequence. This clone was picked up one time. Its antigen target is currently unknown. No base qualities exist here, and no much larger clone lies one base off it. The data were taken from a study of PD-1 blockade in classical Hodgkin lymphoma (TCRdb year 2020). Background on the whole study: Nivolumab dosing was 3 mg/kg intravenously every 2 weeks, continuing until either disease progression or unacceptable toxicity. The study used CyTOF and TCR beta sequencing to define a peripheral blood immune signature of response to PD-1 blockade in classical Hodgkin lymphoma.

The CDR3 contains 15 residues, cysteine and phenylalanine counted. Of all the DNA, just the CDR3 is kept, 45 bases in frame from base 1. V drops 1 base and J drops 0 bases, leaving 9 bases in between. From a lookup of the germline V gene, CDR1 and CDR2 are MDHEN and SYDVKM. The Qiagen DNeasy kit was used to extract genomic DNA both from unsorted PBMCs and from the negatively selected CD4+ and CD8+ fractions. Amplification of TCR beta CDR3 regions was done by immunoSEQ multiplex PCR with primers that anneal to V and J segments. A synthetic immune receptor repertoire was used to minimize amplification bias, and any remaining bias was removed computationally after sequencing. Per the authors' processing: Repertoire diversity was quantified as the Shannon entropy index using custom Python scripts. Unsorted, CD4+ and CD8+ repertoires were analyzed separately, except for combined analyses in which CD4+ and CD8+ sequences were merged in silico. A clone was considered expanded if an increase in frequency of at least 2-fold after treatment relative to C1D1 was found, and a pseudocount of 0.5 was applied to clones undetected at baseline. Singleton clones were defined as clones with 0 or 1 copy at C1D1, and non-singleton clones were defined as clones with 2 or more copies. Clones expanded in unsorted samples were labelled as CD4+, CD8+ or unknown by matching protein sequences in sorted samples from the same patient. Wilcoxon tests on paired samples were used to test diversity changes from C1D1 to C4D1. TCRdb limited this immuneACCESS table to in-frame rearrangements with V and J called. A share of clones is missing; checked studies link under half to unresolved V genes, and the rest is unexplained. From that table come the V and J calls and clone size; the DNA was used to work out D and trimming. A total of about 60,000 clones appear in this sample, over 85% of them only once. About 8% of the sample goes to the ten largest clones.

The sample's time point label, decoded: cycle 4 day 1 (C4D1), after six to seven weeks of nivolumab. Every trial patient had relapsed after autologous stem cell transplantation, and cohorts A, B and C differed in prior brentuximab vedotin exposure. The trial cohort was composed of approximately 56 patients with relapsed/refractory classical Hodgkin lymphoma, for whom complete response, partial response or progressive disease was recorded as best overall response. In the multi-cohort phase II CheckMate 205 trial, trial patients received single-agent nivolumab. An independent review committee assessed best overall response using the 2007 International Working Group response criteria. Trial PBMCs were collected just before the start of nivolumab (C1D1) and during therapy at cycle 2 day 1 and cycle 4 day 1. After peripheral blood was drawn into 8 mL Vacutainer Cell Preparation Tubes, PBMCs were isolated by centrifugation and then cryopreserved.

Paper-wide results and their limitations: The study was restricted to a single clinical trial cohort, and the causes of repertoire differences, possibly disease activity or prior therapy, were left undefined. Among trial patients, those achieving complete response had baseline diversity similar to that of newly diagnosed patients, while diversity was significantly lower in partial responders and progressors. A significant rise by C4D1 was seen in CD4+ but not CD8+ TCR diversity (p=0.0027 vs p=0.16), with the rise being most apparent in complete responders (p=0.02). Baseline TCR diversity was reported to be lower in newly diagnosed patients than in healthy donors and to be lower still in relapsed/refractory patients. Lower diversity was observed in patients in whom nivolumab was started less than 1 year after ASCT, and these patients were excluded from later analyses so that confounding by immune reconstitution would be avoided.

Rearrangement joined TRBV28 to TRBJ1-2, with the D gene not confidently named. Sequencing used peripheral blood mononuclear cells (PBMCs), obtained before the fourth cycle of nivolumab. The source is a human donor with classical Hodgkin lymphoma. The CDR3 reads as follows: CASSLSPGANYGYTF. The base sequence is TGTGCCAGCAGTTTATCGCCTGGGGCTAACTATGGCTACACCTTC.